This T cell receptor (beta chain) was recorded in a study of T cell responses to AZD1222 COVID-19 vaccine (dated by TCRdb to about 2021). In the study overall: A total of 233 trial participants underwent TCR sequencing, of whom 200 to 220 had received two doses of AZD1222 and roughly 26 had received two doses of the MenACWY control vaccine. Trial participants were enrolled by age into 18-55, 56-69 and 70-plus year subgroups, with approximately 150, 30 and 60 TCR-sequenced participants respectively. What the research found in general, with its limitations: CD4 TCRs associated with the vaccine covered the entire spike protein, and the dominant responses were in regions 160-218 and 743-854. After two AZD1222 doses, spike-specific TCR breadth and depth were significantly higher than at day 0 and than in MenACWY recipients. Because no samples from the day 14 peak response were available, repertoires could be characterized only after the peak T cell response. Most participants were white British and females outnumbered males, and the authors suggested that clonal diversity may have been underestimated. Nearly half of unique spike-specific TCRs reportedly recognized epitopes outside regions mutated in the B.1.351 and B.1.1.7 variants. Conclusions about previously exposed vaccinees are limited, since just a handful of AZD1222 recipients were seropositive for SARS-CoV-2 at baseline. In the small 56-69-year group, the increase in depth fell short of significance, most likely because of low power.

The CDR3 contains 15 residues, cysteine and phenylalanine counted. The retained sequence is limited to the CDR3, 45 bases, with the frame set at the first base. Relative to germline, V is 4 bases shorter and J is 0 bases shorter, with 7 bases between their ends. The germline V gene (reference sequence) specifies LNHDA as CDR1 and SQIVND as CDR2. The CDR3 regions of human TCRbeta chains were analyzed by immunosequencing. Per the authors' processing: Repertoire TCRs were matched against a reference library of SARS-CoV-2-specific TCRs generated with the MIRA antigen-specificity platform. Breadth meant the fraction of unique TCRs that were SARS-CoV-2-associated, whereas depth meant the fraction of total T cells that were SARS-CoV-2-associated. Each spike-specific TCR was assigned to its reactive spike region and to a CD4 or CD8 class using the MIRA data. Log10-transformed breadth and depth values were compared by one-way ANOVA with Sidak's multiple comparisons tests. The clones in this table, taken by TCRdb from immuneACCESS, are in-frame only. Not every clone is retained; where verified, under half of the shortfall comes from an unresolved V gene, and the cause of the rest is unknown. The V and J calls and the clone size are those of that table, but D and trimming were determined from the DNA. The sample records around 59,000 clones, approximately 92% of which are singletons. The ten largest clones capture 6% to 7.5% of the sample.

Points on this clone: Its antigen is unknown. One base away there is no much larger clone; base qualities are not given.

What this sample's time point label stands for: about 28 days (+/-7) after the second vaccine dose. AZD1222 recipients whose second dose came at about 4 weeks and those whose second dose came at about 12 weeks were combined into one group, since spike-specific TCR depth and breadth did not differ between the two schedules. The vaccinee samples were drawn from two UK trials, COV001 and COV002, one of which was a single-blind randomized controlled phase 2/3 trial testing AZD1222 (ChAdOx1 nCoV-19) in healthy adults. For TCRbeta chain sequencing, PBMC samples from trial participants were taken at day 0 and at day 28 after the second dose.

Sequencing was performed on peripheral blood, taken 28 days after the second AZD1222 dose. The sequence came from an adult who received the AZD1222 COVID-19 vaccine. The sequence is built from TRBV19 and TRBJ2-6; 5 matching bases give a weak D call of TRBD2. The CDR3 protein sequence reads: CASSNGGSGANVLTF. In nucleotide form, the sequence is TGTGCCAGTAGTAACGGAGGCTCTGGGGCCAACGTCCTGACTTTC.